The TCR beta chain described here comes from a study of cytomegalovirus exposure and HLA in healthy donors. Study summary: The approximately 120 validation repertoires and the approximately 690 first-cohort repertoires shared a platform, a later analysis reported.

Clones were sequenced by immunoSEQ multiplex PCR, and TCRdb holds only the in-frame ones, with some missing. The sample contains roughly 300,000 clones, just over 85% of which appear only once. With regard to this clone: Its antigen is still unknown.

Germline loops: CDR1 SGHVS, CDR2 FNYEAQ. V lost 5 bases and J lost 0; bases outside the gene matches: 3. CDR3 length equals 15 residues. Study-wide findings and caveats: One later analysis, an examination of the approximately 120 validation repertoires, found that first-cohort TCR clusters tended to co-occur in them. Most observed TCR sequences were rare, whereas some public TCRs were detected in many donors.

The donors were part of the validation cohort of 120 or so subjects. That cohort was separate from the first cohort, which comprised several hundred subjects. The sequencing input was PBMCs. This sequence joins TRBV7-6 and TRBJ2-7; TRBD2 aligns across 11 bases. The sequence derives from a woman between 18 and 30 years old in good health and CMV-seronegative. The CDR3 bases are TGTGCCAGCAGCCTCACTAGCGGGAGCTCCTACGAGCAGTACTTC. The encoded protein is CASSLTSGSSYEQYF.